The T cell receptor beta chain described here comes from a study of OX40 agonist ivuxolimab in advanced cancers. Study findings and constraints: Partly responding patients at 0.1-3.0 mg/kg showed some of the smallest clonal expansion.

The repertoire was sequenced with immunoSEQ multiplex PCR; TCRdb's copy has only in-frame clones and lacks some. The sample records around 87,000 clones, roughly 94% being singletons. This CDR3 comprises 17 residues. Germline V gives CDR1 GTSNPN, CDR2 SVGIG (reference sequence). The V end lost 1 base, the J end lost 3 bases, and 21 bases lay between the germline ends. Note on this clone: Its antigen is not identified.

This TCR came from an adult with an advanced solid tumor such as melanoma, head and neck, liver or kidney cancer. Here the sequenced sample was CD4+ or CD8+ T cells sorted from blood, taken in a trial of the OX40 agonist ivuxolimab. The rearrangement links TRBV30 to TRBJ1-1, with a possible D match to TRBD1 (5 bases). CDR3 in DNA: TGTGCCTGGAGTGCAAAAACTCCTTCAGGGAGGCACACTGAAGCTTTCTTT. Translated, it gives CAWSAKTPSGRHTEAFF.